Following are 12 T cell receptor beta chains from one sample sequenced in a study of shared T cell receptors in the human thymus (dated by TCRdb to the early 2020s). Receptor amplification or capture employed the immunoSEQ multiplex PCR assay. TCRdb re-hosts the immuneACCESS table, in-frame sequences only. Its copies lack some clones; in the studies checked, an unresolved V gene accounts for under half of them, and the cause for the rest is not known. Here the sample has 540,000 or so clones; 75% to 85% occur a single time. Jointly, the top ten make up more than 0.01% of the sample. These data were also reused for a study on human thymus T cells.

The sequencing input was thymocytes. These receptors came from a boy younger than two with a congenital heart defect. Donor details come from another sample of the same person, matched by shared clones.

V and J are TRBV5-4 and TRBJ2-1, with 12 positions matching TRBD2. The germline gives CDR1 SGHNT, CDR2 YYREEE (reference sequence). The ends lost 3 bases at V and 2 bases at J; junction bases unmatched: 15. This CDR3 is 20 amino acids long. CDR3 amino acids: CASSSGGGRLAGDPYNEQFF. The CDR3 DNA sequence: TGTGCCAGCAGCTCAGGGGGAGGCCGACTAGCGGGAGATCCCTACAATGAGCAGTTCTTC. Full variable domain (outside the CDR3, taken from reference TRBV5-4 and TRBJ2-1): ETGVTQSPTHLIKTRGQQVTLRCSSQSGHNTVSWYQQALGQGPQFIFQYYREEENGRGNFPPRFSGLQFPNYSSELNVNALELDDSALYLCASSSGGGRLAGDPYNEQFFGPGTRLTVL.

The V gene is TRBV6-5, the J gene TRBJ2-7; 11 bases line up with TRBD2. V shed 5 bases and J 6 bases; nucleotides not matched to a gene: 9. The germline V gene encodes CDR1 MNHEY and CDR2 SVGAGI. The CDR3 sequence is 15 residues long. CDR3 loop: CASSAIAGGVGEQYF. CDR3 bases: TGTGCCAGCAGTGCTATAGCGGGAGGGGTTGGCGAGCAGTACTTC.

The gene calls are TRBV10-3 and TRBJ2-7, with 10 bases identical to TRBD2. Germline CDR1 and CDR2: ENHRY and SYGVKD. The CDR3 spans 16 residues. Unmatched junction bases numbered 9, after V lost 4 bases and J lost 3 bases. CDR3 sequence reads: CAISVEREGLFYEQYF. CDR3 coding DNA: TGTGCCATCAGTGTTGAGCGGGAGGGCCTCTTCTACGAGCAGTACTTC.

The chain carries TRBV9 and TRBJ2-1, with D maybe TRBD2 (5 bases). The CDR3 consists of 13 residues. The V gene lost 4 bases and the J gene lost 9 bases, with 14 bases spanning the gap. The V gene's germline CDR1 is SGDLS and CDR2 YYNGEE. CDR3 sequence (DNA): TGTGCCAGCAGCATGAGGGAGTCTGCTGAGCAGTTCTTC. Its translation: CASSMRESAEQFF.

The CDR3 nucleotides read TGTGCCAGCAGTCCTAGCGGACAGGGATTAGCGATAGGGAGAAACACCATATATTTT. It is translated as CASSPSGQGLAIGRNTIYF. This chain links TRBV27 with TRBJ1-3; 8 bases fit TRBD1. The junction had 20 bases not matched to a gene; V was cut back by 5 bases and J by 5 bases. The CDR3 is made up of 19 amino acids. CDR1 MNHEY and CDR2 SMNVEV come from the germline V gene (reference sequence).

The gene calls are TRBV28 and TRBJ2-5, with a weak D call TRBD2 (5 bases). Trimming took 5 bases from V and 3 from J, leaving 16 bases between them. The CDR3 is 15 amino acids. Germline V gene data show CDR1 as MDHEN and CDR2 as SYDVKM. The CDR3 coding sequence is TGTGCCAGCAGTCCGCACTCCGGGAAAAAAGAGACCCAGTACTTC. It encodes CASSPHSGKKETQYF.

This clone was recorded a few times. The V and J genes are TRBV27 and TRBJ1-3; D is ambiguous. This CDR3 is 16 amino acids long. V was pared by 6 bases and J by 0 bases, with 15 bases between. CDR1 is MNHEY, CDR2 SMNVEV, per germline (reference sequence). The CDR3: CASSRSLRTSGNTIYF. CDR3 nucleotides: TGTGCCAGCAGCCGGAGTCTCCGAACCTCTGGAAACACCATATATTTT.

V usage is TRBV13 and J usage is TRBJ2-7; a weak D match, TRBD2 (6 bases). The CDR3 length is 21 residues. Trimming cost V 2 bases and J 1 base, with 30 bases left between them. Germline V lookup: CDR1 PRHDT, CDR2 FYEKMQ (reference sequence). The CDR3 DNA reads as TGTGCCAGCAGCTTATTGGAACATAGCGGCCCTTTGCCGCCGGGTTCCTACGAGCAGTACTTC. Residues: CASSLLEHSGPLPPGSYEQYF.

V and J are TRBV4-2 and TRBJ1-5; 8 bases agree with TRBD1. The germline V gene encodes CDR1 LGHNA and CDR2 YNFKEQ. This CDR3 has 15 residues. V lost 0 bases and J lost 7; bases outside the gene matches: 5. The chain's CDR3 is CASSQEGRGRQPQHF. Here the CDR3 DNA reads TGTGCCAGCAGCCAAGAAGGCAGGGGGCGGCAGCCCCAGCATTTT.

This rearrangement joins TRBV28 to TRBJ1-5, with TRBD1 matching 7 bases. V shed 10 bases and J 5 bases; nucleotides not matched to a gene: 11. This CDR3 has 14 residues. Per the germline V gene, CDR1 is MDHEN and CDR2 is SYDVKM. CDR3: CATDREPSHQPQHF. The CDR3 coding sequence is TGTGCCACAGACAGGGAACCATCCCATCAGCCCCAGCATTTT.

The chain recombines TRBV12-5 with TRBJ2-2; 9 bases are a match to TRBD1. Looked up from germline, CDR1 is LGHNT and CDR2 is FRNRAP. This CDR3 region has 14 residues. V shed 5 bases, J shed 5 bases, and the junction held 3 bases outside the gene matches. In DNA, the CDR3 is TGTGCTAGTGGTGGGACAGGGTGGACCGGGGAGCTGTTTTTT. Translation: CASGGTGWTGELFF.

This chain links TRBV29-1 with TRBJ2-3; D is possibly TRBD1 (6 bases). Trimming removed 6 bases from V and 2 bases from J, with 15 bases in between. The CDR3 extends over 14 amino acids. CDR1 and CDR2 (germline): SQVTM, ANQGSEA. The CDR3 protein is CSVLGQPDTDTQYF. Written as DNA, the CDR3 is TGCAGCGTCCTCGGACAGCCAGACACAGATACGCAGTATTTT.